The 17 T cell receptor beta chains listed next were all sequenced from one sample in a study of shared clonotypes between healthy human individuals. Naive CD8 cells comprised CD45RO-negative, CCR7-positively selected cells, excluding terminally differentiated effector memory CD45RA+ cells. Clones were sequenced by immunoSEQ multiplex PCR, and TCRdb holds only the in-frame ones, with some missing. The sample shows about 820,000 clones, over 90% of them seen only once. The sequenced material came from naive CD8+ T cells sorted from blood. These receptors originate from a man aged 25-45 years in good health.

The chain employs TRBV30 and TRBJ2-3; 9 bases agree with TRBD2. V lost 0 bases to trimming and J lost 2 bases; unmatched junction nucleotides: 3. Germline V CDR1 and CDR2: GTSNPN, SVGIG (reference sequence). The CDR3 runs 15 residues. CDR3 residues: CAWSVGGRATDTQYF. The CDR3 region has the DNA TGTGCCTGGAGTGTGGGCGGGAGGGCCACAGATACGCAGTATTTT.

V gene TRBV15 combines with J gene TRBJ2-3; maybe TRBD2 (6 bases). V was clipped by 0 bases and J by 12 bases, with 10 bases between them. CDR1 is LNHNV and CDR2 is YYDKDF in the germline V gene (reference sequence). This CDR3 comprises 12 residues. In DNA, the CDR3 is TGTGCCACCAGCAGAGATAGGGACTTCCAGTATTTT. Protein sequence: CATSRDRDFQYF. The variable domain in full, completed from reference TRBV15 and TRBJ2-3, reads DAMVIQNPRYQVTQFGKPVTLSCSQTLNHNVMYWYQQKSSQAPKLLFHYYDKDFNNEADTPDNFQSRRPNTSFCFLDIRSPGLGDTAMYLCATSRDRDFQYFGPGTRLTVL.

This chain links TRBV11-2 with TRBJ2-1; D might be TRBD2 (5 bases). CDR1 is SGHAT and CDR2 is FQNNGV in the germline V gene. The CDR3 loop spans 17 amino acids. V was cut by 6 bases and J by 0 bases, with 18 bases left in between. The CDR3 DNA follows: TGTGCCAGCAGTCTTTTTCCGGACGGACTCTCCTACAATGAGCAGTTCTTC. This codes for CASSLFPDGLSYNEQFF. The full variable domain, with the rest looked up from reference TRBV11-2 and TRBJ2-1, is EAGVAQSPRYKIIEKRQSVAFWCNPISGHATLYWYQQILGQGPKLLIQFQNNGVVDDSQLPKDRFSAERLKGVDSTLKIQPAKLEDSAVYLCASSLFPDGLSYNEQFFGPGTRLTVL.

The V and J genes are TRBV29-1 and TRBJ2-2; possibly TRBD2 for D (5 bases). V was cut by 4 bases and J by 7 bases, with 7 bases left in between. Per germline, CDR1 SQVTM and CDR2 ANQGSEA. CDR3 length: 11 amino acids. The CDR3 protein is CSVVGNGELFF. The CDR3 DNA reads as TGCAGCGTTGTCGGGAACGGGGAGCTGTTTTTT.

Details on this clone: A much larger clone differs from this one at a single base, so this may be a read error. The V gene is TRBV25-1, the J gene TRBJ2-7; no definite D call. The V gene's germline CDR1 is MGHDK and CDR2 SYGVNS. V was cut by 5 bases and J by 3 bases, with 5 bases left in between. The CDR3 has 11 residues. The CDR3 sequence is CASSHGYEQYF. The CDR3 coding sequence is TGTGCCAGCAGTCACGGCTACGAGCAGTACTTC.

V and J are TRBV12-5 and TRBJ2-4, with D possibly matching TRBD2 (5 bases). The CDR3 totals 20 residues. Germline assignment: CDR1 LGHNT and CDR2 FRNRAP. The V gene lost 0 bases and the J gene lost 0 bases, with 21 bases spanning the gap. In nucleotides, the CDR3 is TGTGCTAGTGGTTTGGTACTGATCCGGCGAGGGTATCAAGCCAAAAACATTCAGTACTTC. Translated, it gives CASGLVLIRRGYQAKNIQYF.

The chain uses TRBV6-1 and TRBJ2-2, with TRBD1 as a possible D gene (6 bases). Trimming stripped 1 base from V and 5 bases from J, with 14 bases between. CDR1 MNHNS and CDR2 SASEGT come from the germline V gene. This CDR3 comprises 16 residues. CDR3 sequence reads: CASSEGGHYITGELFF. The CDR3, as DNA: TGTGCCAGCAGTGAAGGGGGACACTACATAACCGGGGAGCTGTTTTTT.

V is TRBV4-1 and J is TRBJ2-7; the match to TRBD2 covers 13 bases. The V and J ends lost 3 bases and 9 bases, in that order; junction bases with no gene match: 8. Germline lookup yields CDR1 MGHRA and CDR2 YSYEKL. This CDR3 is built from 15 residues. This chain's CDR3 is CASSQPGLAGFVQYF. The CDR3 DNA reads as TGCGCCAGCAGCCAGCCGGGACTAGCGGGATTCGTGCAGTACTTC.

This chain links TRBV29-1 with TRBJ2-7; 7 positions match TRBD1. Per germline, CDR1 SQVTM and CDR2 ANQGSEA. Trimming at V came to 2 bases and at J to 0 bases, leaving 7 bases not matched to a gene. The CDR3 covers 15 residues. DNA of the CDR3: TGCAGCGTTGAAAAAGACAGGGAGAGCTCCTACGAGCAGTACTTC. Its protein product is CSVEKDRESSYEQYF.

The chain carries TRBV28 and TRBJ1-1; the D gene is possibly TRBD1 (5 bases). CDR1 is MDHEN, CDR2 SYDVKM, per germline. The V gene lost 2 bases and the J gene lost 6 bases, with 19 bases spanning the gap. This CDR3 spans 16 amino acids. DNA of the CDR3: TGTGCCAGCAGTTTAACCTCAGGGCTTAGTAACGCTGAAGCTTTCTTT. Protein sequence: CASSLTSGLSNAEAFF.

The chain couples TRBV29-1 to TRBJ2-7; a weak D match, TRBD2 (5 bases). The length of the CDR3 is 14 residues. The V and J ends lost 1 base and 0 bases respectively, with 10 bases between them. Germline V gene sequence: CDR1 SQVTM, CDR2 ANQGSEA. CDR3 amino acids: CSVEGTEGSYEQYF. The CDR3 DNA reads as TGCAGCGTTGAAGGGACCGAGGGCTCCTACGAGCAGTACTTC.

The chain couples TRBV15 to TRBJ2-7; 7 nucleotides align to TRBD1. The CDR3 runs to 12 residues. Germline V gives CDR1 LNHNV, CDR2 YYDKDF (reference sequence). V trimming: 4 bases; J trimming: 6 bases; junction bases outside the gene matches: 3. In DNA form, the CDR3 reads TGTGCCACCAGCATAACAGGGGCCGAGCAGTACTTC. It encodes CATSITGAEQYF.

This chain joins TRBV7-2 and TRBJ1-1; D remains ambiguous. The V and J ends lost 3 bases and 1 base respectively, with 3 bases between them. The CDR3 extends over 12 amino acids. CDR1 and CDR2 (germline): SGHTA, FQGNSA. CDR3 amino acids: CASSFRNTEAFF. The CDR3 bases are TGTGCCAGCAGCTTCAGGAACACTGAAGCTTTCTTT.

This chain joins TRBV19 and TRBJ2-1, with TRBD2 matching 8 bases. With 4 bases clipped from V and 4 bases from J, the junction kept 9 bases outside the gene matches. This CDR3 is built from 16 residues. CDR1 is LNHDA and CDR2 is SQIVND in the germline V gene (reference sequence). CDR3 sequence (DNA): TGTGCCAGTAGTACTGATAGCGGGATAGATTACAATGAGCAGTTCTTC. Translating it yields CASSTDSGIDYNEQFF. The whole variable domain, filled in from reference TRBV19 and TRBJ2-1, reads DGGITQSPKYLFRKEGQNVTLSCEQNLNHDAMYWYRQDPGQGLRLIYYSQIVNDFQKGDIAEGYSVSREKKESFPLTVTSAQKNPTAFYLCASSTDSGIDYNEQFFGPGTRLTVL.

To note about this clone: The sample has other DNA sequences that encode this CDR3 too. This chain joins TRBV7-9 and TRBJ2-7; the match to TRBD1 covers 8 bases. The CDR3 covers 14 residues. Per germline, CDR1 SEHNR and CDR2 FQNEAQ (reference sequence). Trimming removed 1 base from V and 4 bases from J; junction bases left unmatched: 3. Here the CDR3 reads CASSLGTGPYEQYF. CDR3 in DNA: TGTGCCAGCAGCTTAGGGACAGGGCCATACGAGCAGTACTTC.

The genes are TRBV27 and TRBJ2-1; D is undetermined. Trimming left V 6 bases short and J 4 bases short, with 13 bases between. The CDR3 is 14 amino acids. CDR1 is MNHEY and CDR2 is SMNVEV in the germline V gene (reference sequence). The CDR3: CASSQNGFYNEQFF. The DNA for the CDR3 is TGTGCCAGCAGCCAGAACGGGTTTTACAATGAGCAGTTCTTC.

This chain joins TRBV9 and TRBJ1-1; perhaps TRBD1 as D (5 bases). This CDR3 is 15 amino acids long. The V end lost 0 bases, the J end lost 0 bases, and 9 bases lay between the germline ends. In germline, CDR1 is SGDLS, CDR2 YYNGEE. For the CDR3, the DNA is TGTGCCAGCAGCGTAGATTGGGGGATGAACACTGAAGCTTTCTTT. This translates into CASSVDWGMNTEAFF.